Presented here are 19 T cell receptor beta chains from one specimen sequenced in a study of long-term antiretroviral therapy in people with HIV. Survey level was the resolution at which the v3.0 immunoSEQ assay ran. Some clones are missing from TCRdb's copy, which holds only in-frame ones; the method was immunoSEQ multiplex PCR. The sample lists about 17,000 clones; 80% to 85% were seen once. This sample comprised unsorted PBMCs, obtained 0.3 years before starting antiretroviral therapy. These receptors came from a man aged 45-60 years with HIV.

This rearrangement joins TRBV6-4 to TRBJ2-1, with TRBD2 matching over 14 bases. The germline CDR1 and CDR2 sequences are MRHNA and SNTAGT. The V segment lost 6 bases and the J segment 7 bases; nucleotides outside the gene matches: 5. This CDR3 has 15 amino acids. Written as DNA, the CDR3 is TGTGCCAGCAGCCAAGGACTAGCGGGAGGAAATGAGCAGTTCTTC. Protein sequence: CASSQGLAGGNEQFF.

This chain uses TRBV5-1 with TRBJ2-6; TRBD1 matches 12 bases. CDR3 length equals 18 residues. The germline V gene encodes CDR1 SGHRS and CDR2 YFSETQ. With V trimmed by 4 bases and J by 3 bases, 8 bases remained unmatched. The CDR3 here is CASSQPGQGAVGANVLTF. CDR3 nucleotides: TGCGCCAGCAGCCAACCGGGACAGGGGGCTGTTGGGGCCAACGTCCTGACTTTC. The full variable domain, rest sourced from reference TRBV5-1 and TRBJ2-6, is KAGVTQTPRYLIKTRGQQVTLSCSPISGHRSVSWYQQTPGQGLQFLFEYFSETQRNKGNFPGRFSGRQFSNSRSEMNVSTLELGDSALYLCASSQPGQGAVGANVLTFGAGSRLTVL.

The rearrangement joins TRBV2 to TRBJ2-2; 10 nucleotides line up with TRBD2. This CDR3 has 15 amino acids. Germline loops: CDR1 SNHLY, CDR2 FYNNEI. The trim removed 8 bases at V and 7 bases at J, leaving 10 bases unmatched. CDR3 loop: CASLEREGLYGELFF. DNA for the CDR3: TGTGCCAGCCTCGAGCGGGAGGGCCTATACGGGGAGCTGTTTTTT.

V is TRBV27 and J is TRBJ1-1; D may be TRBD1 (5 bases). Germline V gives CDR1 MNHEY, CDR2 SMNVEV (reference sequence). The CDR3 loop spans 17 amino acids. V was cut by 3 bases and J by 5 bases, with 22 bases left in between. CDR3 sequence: CASSLGPWREVETEAFF. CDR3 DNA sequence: TGTGCCAGCAGTTTGGGACCCTGGCGGGAGGTCGAAACTGAAGCTTTCTTT.

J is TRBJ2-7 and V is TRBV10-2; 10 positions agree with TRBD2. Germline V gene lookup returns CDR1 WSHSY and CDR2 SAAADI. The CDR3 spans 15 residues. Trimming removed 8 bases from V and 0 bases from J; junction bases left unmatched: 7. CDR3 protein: CASLGLADLSYEQYF. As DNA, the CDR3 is TGCGCCAGCCTCGGACTAGCGGATCTCTCCTACGAGCAGTACTTC.

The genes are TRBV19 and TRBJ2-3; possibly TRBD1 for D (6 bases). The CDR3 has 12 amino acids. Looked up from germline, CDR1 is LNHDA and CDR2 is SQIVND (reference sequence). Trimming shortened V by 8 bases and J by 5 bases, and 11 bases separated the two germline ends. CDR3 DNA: TGTGCCAGTGGGACATCCGGAGATACGCAGTATTTT. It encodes CASGTSGDTQYF.

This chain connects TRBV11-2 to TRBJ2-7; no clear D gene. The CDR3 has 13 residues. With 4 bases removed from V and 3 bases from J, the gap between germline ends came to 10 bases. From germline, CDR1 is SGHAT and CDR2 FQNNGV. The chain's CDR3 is CASSSSRNYEQYF. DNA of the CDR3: TGTGCCAGCAGCTCGTCGAGGAACTACGAGCAGTACTTC.

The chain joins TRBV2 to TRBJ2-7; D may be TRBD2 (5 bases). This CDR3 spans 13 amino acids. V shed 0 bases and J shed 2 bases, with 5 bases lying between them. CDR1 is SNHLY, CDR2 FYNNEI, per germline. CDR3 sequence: CASSEARAYEQYF. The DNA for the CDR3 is TGTGCCAGCAGTGAAGCGCGGGCCTACGAGCAGTACTTC.

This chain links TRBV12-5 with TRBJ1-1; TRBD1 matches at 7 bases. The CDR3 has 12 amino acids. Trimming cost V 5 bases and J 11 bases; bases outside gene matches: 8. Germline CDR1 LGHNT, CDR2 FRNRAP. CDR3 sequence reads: CASGPPDRPAFF. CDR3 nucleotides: TGTGCTAGTGGTCCCCCGGACAGGCCGGCTTTCTTT.

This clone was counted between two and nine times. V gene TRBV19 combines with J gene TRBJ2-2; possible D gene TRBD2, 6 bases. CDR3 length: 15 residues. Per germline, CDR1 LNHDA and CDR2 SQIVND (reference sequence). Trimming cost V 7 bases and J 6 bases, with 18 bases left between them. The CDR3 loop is CASKETRGGAGELFF. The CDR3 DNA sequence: TGTGCCAGTAAGGAGACTAGAGGAGGAGCCGGGGAGCTGTTTTTT.

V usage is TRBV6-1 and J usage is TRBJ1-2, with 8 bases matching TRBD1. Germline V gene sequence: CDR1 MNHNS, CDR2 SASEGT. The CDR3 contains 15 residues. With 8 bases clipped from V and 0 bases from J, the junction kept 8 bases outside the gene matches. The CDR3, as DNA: TGTGCCAGCCGGTGGACAGGGACATCTAACTATGGCTACACCTTC. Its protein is CASRWTGTSNYGYTF.

In DNA form, the CDR3 reads TGTGCCAGCAGTGAAGCAAGGGGGCCAGATACGCAGTATTTT. Its translation: CASSEARGPDTQYF. This chain connects TRBV2 to TRBJ2-3; TRBD1 matches 7 bases. Trimming took 0 bases from V and 4 from J; bases not matched to a gene: 1. The length of the CDR3 is 14 residues. Germline V gene lookup returns CDR1 SNHLY and CDR2 FYNNEI.

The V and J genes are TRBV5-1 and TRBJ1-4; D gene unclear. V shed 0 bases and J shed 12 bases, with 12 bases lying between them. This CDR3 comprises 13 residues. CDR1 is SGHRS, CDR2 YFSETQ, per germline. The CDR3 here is CASSLVFRSELFF. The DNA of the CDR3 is TGCGCCAGCAGCTTGGTATTTCGCTCGGAACTGTTTTTT.

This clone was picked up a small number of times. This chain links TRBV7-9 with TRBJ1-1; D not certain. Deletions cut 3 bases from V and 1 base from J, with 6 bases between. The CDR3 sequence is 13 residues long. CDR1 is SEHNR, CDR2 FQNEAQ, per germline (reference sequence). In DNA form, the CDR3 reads TGTGCCAGCAGCTTTCCAAGGAACACTGAAGCTTTCTTT. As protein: CASSFPRNTEAFF.

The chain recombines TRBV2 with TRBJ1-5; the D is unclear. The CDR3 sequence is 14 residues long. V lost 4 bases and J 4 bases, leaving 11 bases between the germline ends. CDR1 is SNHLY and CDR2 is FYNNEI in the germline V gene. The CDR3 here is CASSALTENQPQHF. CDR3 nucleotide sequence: TGTGCCAGCAGTGCCCTGACTGAAAATCAGCCCCAGCATTTT.

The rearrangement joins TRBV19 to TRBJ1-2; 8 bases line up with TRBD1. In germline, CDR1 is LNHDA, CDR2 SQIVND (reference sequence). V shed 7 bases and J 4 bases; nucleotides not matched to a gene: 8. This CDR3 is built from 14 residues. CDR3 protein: CASISGGAGYGYTF. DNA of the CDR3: TGTGCCAGTATCTCAGGGGGCGCAGGCTATGGCTACACCTTC.

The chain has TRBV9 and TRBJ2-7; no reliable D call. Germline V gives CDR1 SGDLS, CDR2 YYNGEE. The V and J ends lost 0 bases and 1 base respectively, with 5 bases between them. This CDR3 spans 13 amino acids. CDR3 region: CASSVESSYEQYF. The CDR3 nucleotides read TGTGCCAGCAGCGTAGAGAGTTCCTACGAGCAGTACTTC.

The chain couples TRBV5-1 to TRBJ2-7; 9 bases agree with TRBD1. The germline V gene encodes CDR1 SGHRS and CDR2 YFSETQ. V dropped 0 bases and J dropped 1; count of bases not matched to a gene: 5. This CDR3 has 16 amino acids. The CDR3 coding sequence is TGCGCCAGCAGCTTGGCCATGGGGACAGGGTCCTACGAGCAGTACTTC. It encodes CASSLAMGTGSYEQYF. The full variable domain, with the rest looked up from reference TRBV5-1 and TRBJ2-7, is KAGVTQTPRYLIKTRGQQVTLSCSPISGHRSVSWYQQTPGQGLQFLFEYFSETQRNKGNFPGRFSGRQFSNSRSEMNVSTLELGDSALYLCASSLAMGTGSYEQYFGPGTRLTVT.

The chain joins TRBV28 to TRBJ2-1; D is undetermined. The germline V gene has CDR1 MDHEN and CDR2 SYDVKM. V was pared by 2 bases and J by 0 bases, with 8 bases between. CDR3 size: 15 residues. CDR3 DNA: TGTGCCAGCAGTTTACTGGGGAACTCCTACAATGAGCAGTTCTTC. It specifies CASSLLGNSYNEQFF.